These 29 T cell receptor beta chains were all obtained from the same sample, sequenced in a study of T cells in Graves' hyperthyroidism and ophthalmopathy. Template material for amplifying TCR beta CDR3 regions consisted of RNA transcripts. With the HTBI primer set, the TCR CDR3 went through a first round of RT-PCR. MiXCR, run by TCRdb on the multiplex PCR reads, gives a single entry per CDR3 protein. The sample carries about 380,000 distinct CDR3 sequences, roughly 14% recorded once. The source material was blood. These receptors were taken from a man aged 30 to 45 with Graves' hyperthyroidism that later progressed to Graves' ophthalmopathy.

This clonotype was seen once. This may be a read error: a much more frequent sequence differs by one nucleotide. The chain carries TRBV5-5 and TRBJ2-7; 8 positions agree with TRBD2. Germline assignment: CDR1 SGHKS and CDR2 YYEKEE (reference sequence). Trimming cost V 7 bases and J 2 bases; bases outside gene matches: 11. CDR3 size: 15 residues. For the CDR3, the DNA is TGTGCCAGCGGCAGACTAGCGCGGGGGACCTACGAGCAGTACTTC. It yields the protein CASGRLARGTYEQYF.

This clonotype appeared many times. CDR3 nucleotide sequence: TGTGCCAGCAGCGCATTCGCAGGGTACGAGCAGTACTTC. Protein: CASSAFAGYEQYF. The chain has TRBV7-2 and TRBJ2-7; weak D call: TRBD1 (5 bases). V lost 5 bases and J 4 bases, leaving 12 bases between the germline ends. This CDR3 is 13 amino acids long. Germline V gives CDR1 SGHTA, CDR2 FQGNSA.

A note on this clonotype: This may be a read error, as it is one base from a much larger clone. V usage is TRBV20-1 and J usage is TRBJ2-1, with D maybe TRBD2 (7 bases). The V end was cut by 6 bases, the J end by 5 bases, with 20 bases between. CDR3 size: 15 residues. From germline, CDR1 is DFQATT and CDR2 SNEGSKA (reference sequence). CDR3 sequence reads: CSAVEGGGPHNEQFF. CDR3 coding DNA: TGCAGTGCGGTGGAAGGGGGGGGGCCCCACAATGAGCAGTTCTTC.

This clonotype appeared a few times. The chain links TRBV12-5 to TRBJ1-3; unclear D gene. V was clipped by 0 bases and J by 0 bases, with 6 bases between them. CDR3 length equals 15 residues. Germline lookup yields CDR1 LGHNT and CDR2 FRNRAP. The CDR3 nucleotides read TGTGCTAGTGGTTTGGTACCTAACTCTGGAAACACCATATATTTT. Protein product: CASGLVPNSGNTIYF.

In this sample, this clonotype turned up many times. The gene calls are TRBV7-9 and TRBJ1-5; 7 bases are a match to TRBD1. The germline V gene encodes CDR1 SEHNR and CDR2 FQNEAQ (reference sequence). Trimming took 6 bases from V and 5 from J; bases not matched to a gene: 7. This CDR3 has 14 residues. CDR3 amino acids: CASRARDRYQPQHF. The CDR3 nucleotides are TGTGCCAGCAGGGCCCGGGACAGATATCAGCCCCAGCATTTT.

This clonotype was recorded at least ten times. The V gene is TRBV7-8, the J gene TRBJ2-7; TRBD1 matches 11 bases. CDR3 length equals 16 residues. Germline loops: CDR1 SGHVS, CDR2 FQNEAQ. V was clipped by 6 bases and J by 6 bases; unmatched bases: 13. CDR3 in DNA: TGTGCCAGCAGAAATCCGGGACAGGGGGAAGTGGGCGAGCAGTACTTC. Encoded protein: CASRNPGQGEVGEQYF. Together with reference TRBV7-8 and TRBJ2-7, the CDR3 gives the full variable domain: GAGVSQSPRYKVAKRGQDVALRCDPISGHVSLFWYQQALGQGPEFLTYFQNEAQLDKSGLPSDRFFAERPEGSVSTLKIQRTQQEDSAVYLCASRNPGQGEVGEQYFGPGTRLTVT.

This clonotype has at least ten counts. V usage is TRBV3-1 and J usage is TRBJ1-1, with a tentative D call TRBD1 (5 bases). V lost 1 base and J lost 4, with 16 bases in between. The germline gives CDR1 LGHDT, CDR2 YNNKEL (reference sequence). The CDR3 consists of 16 residues. The DNA for the CDR3 is TGTGCCAGCAGCCAAGTCTACGGGGGGTACGGCACTGAAGCTTTCTTT. As protein: CASSQVYGGYGTEAFF.

The chain employs TRBV9 and TRBJ2-2; TRBD2 aligns across 8 bases. V was pared by 3 bases and J by 6 bases, with 1 base of the junction left unmatched. The CDR3 runs to 13 residues. Per the germline V gene, CDR1 is SGDLS and CDR2 is YYNGEE. The CDR3, as DNA: TGTGCCAGCAGCGGAGCGGGGGCCGGGGAGCTGTTTTTT. Residues: CASSGAGAGELFF.

Ten or more counts support this clonotype. This chain links TRBV28 with TRBJ1-1; D call uncertain. V lost 5 bases, J lost 0 bases, and 10 bases lay in between. The length of the CDR3 is 14 residues. Germline V CDR1 and CDR2: MDHEN, SYDVKM. The CDR3 DNA is TGTGCCAGCAGTCGCCGGGTGGTGAACACTGAAGCTTTCTTT. Amino acids: CASSRRVVNTEAFF.

This clonotype has a count of ten or more. The CDR3 region has the DNA TGTGCCTGGAGTGAGTTACTCCGTGTGCGGTACGAGCAGTACTTC. The encoded protein is CAWSELLRVRYEQYF. V and J are TRBV30 and TRBJ2-7; no reliable D call. Germline assignment: CDR1 GTSNPN and CDR2 SVGIG (reference sequence). The CDR3 has 15 amino acids. V shed 1 base and J shed 4 bases, with 17 bases lying between them.

In this sample, this clonotype turned up a few times. The chain recombines TRBV27 with TRBJ2-1; D remains unclear. The V gene's germline CDR1 is MNHEY and CDR2 SMNVEV (reference sequence). Trimming took off 4 bases at V and 0 bases at J, with 16 bases between the two ends. The CDR3 is 17 amino acids. CDR3 in amino acids: CASSSLGYLSSYNEQFF. The CDR3 bases are TGTGCCAGCAGTTCCCTGGGCTACTTGAGCTCCTACAATGAGCAGTTCTTC.

V gene TRBV29-1 combines with J gene TRBJ1-5, with D perhaps matching TRBD1 (5 bases). V was cut by 6 bases and J by 0 bases, with 9 bases left in between. This CDR3 has 13 amino acids. CDR1 is SQVTM, CDR2 ANQGSEA, per germline. The CDR3, as DNA: TGCAGCGTGGGGGGGTCTAGCAATCAGCCCCAGCATTTT. This encodes CSVGGSSNQPQHF.

This chain connects TRBV9 to TRBJ1-1, with TRBD1 matching over 8 bases. CDR1 is SGDLS and CDR2 is YYNGEE in the germline V gene. V was clipped by 3 bases and J by 0 bases; unmatched bases: 7. This CDR3 spans 16 amino acids. The CDR3: CASSESTGEVNTEAFF. DNA for the CDR3: TGTGCCAGCAGCGAATCGACAGGGGAGGTGAACACTGAAGCTTTCTTT.

The rearrangement uses TRBV9 and TRBJ2-7; D gene uncertain. CDR1 is SGDLS and CDR2 is YYNGEE in the germline V gene. CDR3 length: 15 residues. Trimming stripped 1 base from V and 2 bases from J, with 13 bases between. The DNA of the CDR3 is TGTGCCAGCAGCGTACAACCAGAGACGACCTACGAGCAGTACTTC. Protein product: CASSVQPETTYEQYF.

This clonotype has ten or more counts. V gene TRBV13 combines with J gene TRBJ2-3; 11 bases map to TRBD2. Germline values: CDR1 PRHDT, CDR2 FYEKMQ (reference sequence). This CDR3 has 15 amino acids. Losses at the gene ends were 0 bases for V and 5 bases for J; bases not matched to a gene: 1. The CDR3 region has the DNA TGTGCCAGCAGCTTAGGGCTAGCGGGGGGAGATACGCAGTATTTT. Translation: CASSLGLAGGDTQYF.

This clonotype turned up a few times. The chain couples TRBV6-1 to TRBJ2-1; 10 positions match TRBD2. Germline V CDR1 and CDR2: MNHNS, SASEGT. V was pared by 5 bases and J by 5 bases, with 9 bases of the junction left unmatched. This CDR3 has 16 residues. The chain's CDR3 is CASSRTGTSANNEQFF. In DNA form, the CDR3 reads TGTGCCAGCAGTAGGACCGGGACTAGCGCCAACAATGAGCAGTTCTTC.

This clonotype has only a few counts. This chain uses TRBV12-5 with TRBJ1-5; TRBD1 matches 9 bases. The CDR3 loop spans 15 amino acids. V shed 1 base and J 10 bases; nucleotides not matched to a gene: 8. From germline, CDR1 is LGHNT and CDR2 FRNRAP. CDR3 protein: CASGLARTGVFPQHF. The DNA for the CDR3 is TGTGCTAGTGGTTTGGCCAGGACAGGGGTCTTCCCCCAGCATTTT.

This clonotype was seen repeatedly, ten times or more. V is TRBV5-1 and J is TRBJ2-2, with TRBD2 identical over 7 bases. The junction had 10 bases not matched to a gene; V was cut back by 7 bases and J by 4 bases. Germline CDR1 is SGHRS and CDR2 is YFSETQ. The CDR3 spans 15 residues. DNA for the CDR3: TGCGCCAGCCTATCTGTGGCGGGAGCCACCGGGGAGCTGTTTTTT. Its translation: CASLSVAGATGELFF.

The gene calls are TRBV19 and TRBJ1-5; D is possibly TRBD1 (5 bases). Trimming removed 3 bases at V and 2 bases at J, with 14 bases between. Germline V gene lookup returns CDR1 LNHDA and CDR2 SQIVND (reference sequence). The CDR3 consists of 16 residues. The CDR3 DNA follows: TGTGCCAGTAGTATCCCCCGGGGCGTAGGCAATCAGCCCCAGCATTTT. This codes for CASSIPRGVGNQPQHF.

This clonotype has a count of ten or more. The chain combines TRBV9 with TRBJ1-2, with a weak D call TRBD1 (5 bases). Germline V gene lookup returns CDR1 SGDLS and CDR2 YYNGEE. The CDR3 is 16 residues long. Trimming removed 2 bases at V and 0 bases at J, with 14 bases between. CDR3: CASSVSDVGANYGYTF. For the CDR3, the DNA is TGTGCCAGCAGCGTGTCCGACGTAGGGGCTAACTATGGCTACACCTTC.

At least ten counts were recorded for this clonotype. The J gene is TRBJ2-7, the V gene TRBV5-1, with 7 bases lining up with TRBD2. CDR1 and CDR2 (germline): SGHRS, YFSETQ. This CDR3 is 15 amino acids long. Trimming at V came to 0 bases and at J to 3 bases, leaving 6 bases not matched to a gene. The CDR3 DNA sequence: TGCGCCAGCAGCTTGGAGGGGAGGGGCTTCTACGAGCAGTACTTC. Its translation: CASSLEGRGFYEQYF.

The table lists this clonotype with a few counts. The rearrangement uses TRBV28 and TRBJ2-3; perhaps TRBD2 as D (5 bases). Germline assignment: CDR1 MDHEN and CDR2 SYDVKM. There are 16 residues in the CDR3. V dropped 7 bases and J dropped 8 bases, with 25 bases sitting between them. This chain's CDR3 is CASTTAQGGLRATQYF. CDR3 in DNA: TGTGCCAGCACAACGGCCCAAGGCGGACTTAGGGCTACGCAGTATTTT.

This clonotype has at least ten counts. The chain recombines TRBV30 with TRBJ2-5; D possibly uses TRBD1 or TRBD2 (6 bases each). Trimming removed 0 bases from V and 3 bases from J, with 17 bases in between. CDR1 GTSNPN and CDR2 SVGIG come from the germline V gene (reference sequence). This CDR3 is built from 16 residues. Written as DNA, the CDR3 is TGTGCCTGGAGTGTACTGAGGGGGGTGAGAAAAGAGACCCAGTACTTC. Translated, it gives CAWSVLRGVRKETQYF.

The table lists this clonotype with many counts. The CDR3 loop is CASASELGNTIYF. In DNA form, the CDR3 reads TGTGCCAGCGCATCCGAATTAGGAAACACCATATATTTT. V usage is TRBV12-3 or TRBV12-4 and J usage is TRBJ1-3; D is unclear. The CDR3 runs to 13 residues. V shed 8 bases and J shed 4 bases, with 12 bases lying between them.

At least ten counts were recorded for this clonotype. The chain has TRBV7-2 and TRBJ2-5; D is ambiguous. The CDR3 contains 15 residues. The V gene lost 3 bases and the J gene lost 5 bases, with 16 bases spanning the gap. Per germline, CDR1 SGHTA and CDR2 FQGNSA. CDR3 protein: CASSFRTSVRETQYF. The CDR3 region has the DNA TGTGCCAGCAGCTTTCGTACTTCAGTACGGGAGACCCAGTACTTC.

This clonotype was observed many times. The chain is built from TRBV5-1 and TRBJ1-6; no firm D call. CDR1 is SGHRS, CDR2 YFSETQ, per germline. The CDR3 is 13 residues long. V was trimmed by 0 bases and J by 11 bases, leaving 9 bases between them. The chain's CDR3 is CASSLDGIPPLHF. The CDR3 DNA is TGCGCCAGCAGCTTGGACGGGATCCCACCCCTCCACTTT.

This clonotype was seen more than once but under ten times. The chain is built from TRBV20-1 and TRBJ1-2; D unresolved. Germline CDR1 reads DFQATT; CDR2 reads SNEGSKA (reference sequence). V gave up 2 bases and J gave up 3 bases, with 7 bases separating them. CDR3 length equals 12 residues. The CDR3 protein is CSARPDYYGYTF. The CDR3 DNA sequence: TGCAGTGCTAGACCAGACTACTATGGCTACACCTTC.

The V gene is TRBV29-1, the J gene TRBJ2-6; TRBD1 agrees at 10 bases. Germline assignment: CDR1 SQVTM and CDR2 ANQGSEA. CDR3 length: 15 residues. J gave up 2 bases and V 5 bases, and 3 bases lay outside the gene matches. The CDR3 bases are TGCAGCGTTTGGACAGGGGGGGCTGGGGCCAACGTCCTGACTTTC. It translates to CSVWTGGAGANVLTF.

The table lists this clonotype with a few counts. This chain uses TRBV4-1 with TRBJ2-2; D possibly corresponds to TRBD2 (6 bases). V dropped 0 bases and J dropped 7 bases, with 12 bases sitting between them. The CDR3 has 15 residues. Germline CDR1 is MGHRA and CDR2 is YSYEKL. CDR3 nucleotide sequence: TGCGCCAGCAGCCAAGATCCCGGGGGAAGCGGGGAGCTGTTTTTT. Amino acids: CASSQDPGGSGELFF.